The T cell receptor beta chain under discussion was sequenced for a study of cytomegalovirus exposure and HLA in healthy donors (dated by TCRdb to the late 2010s). As for the study more broadly: An earlier analysis of some 550 of the donors reported 276 Gb of sequence data and around 120 million unique TCR beta sequences from around 200 million T cells. On average, around 230,000 unique TCR beta nucleotide sequences were sequenced per donor among about 400 genotyped donors of the cohort, with 15% to 20% of those sequences being non-productive. Of the approximately 400 genotyped donors, roughly 85% fell in the genetic ancestry cluster associated with self-reported Caucasian donors. The study aimed to test whether signatures of past pathogen exposure could be identified by cataloging public T cell receptors. To predict cytomegalovirus infection status, the study brought together high-throughput TCR immunosequencing, statistical association of individual TCRs with disease status, and machine learning. An earlier analysis of about 620 of the donors applied high-throughput TCR beta sequencing to assess whether each TCR beta V gene segment acted as functional or pseudogenic. A later genetic analysis used genome-wide SNP genotypes for about 60% of the roughly 700 donors, treating that subset as a discovery cohort. Approximately 310 gigabases of sequencing data and roughly 90 million unique TCR sequences were included in an early release covering over 600 HLA-typed donors. Donor age, sex, ethnicity and CMV serostatus were compiled alongside the repertoire data. Several DR-DQ haplotypes were handled as single units for association and clustering, since linkage in the cohort was strong. In the later analysis, no new phenotypic data were used to find candidate immune exposures; instead, reliance was placed on TCR beta sequences and their occurrence across donors. In addition to the first cohort of 666 subjects, a separate validation cohort of some 120 different subjects was used. The T cell repertoires of 666 subjects were profiled by immunosequencing and related to cytomegalovirus serostatus. Typing coverage varied by locus: roughly 629-630 donors for A, B, C, DRB1 and DQB1; roughly 510 for DQA1; nearly 610 for DPA1; 450 to 480 for DPB1. A later analysis re-analyzed previously published TCR beta repertoires from roughly 690 donors and added high-resolution HLA genotyping to study TCR occurrence patterns. Every repertoire in the discovery cohort had been generated on one and the same sequencing platform. Class I and class II HLA loci were covered by the typing at four-digit resolution. General study outcomes and caveats: At a false discovery rate of 0.05, a later analysis linked 16,951 TCR beta sequences to specific HLA alleles. It was suggested by the authors that the approach could potentially be generalized to other disease states and immunological phenotypes. Because HLA typing was missing for some donors at each locus, association tests included only the typed subset. Because counts were too low, some 16 rarely observed V segments, including chromosome 9 orphons, were excluded from the earlier analysis of several hundred of the donors. A later analysis found that TCR association rates varied across HLA loci, with DRB1 alleles showing the most associated TCRs and HLA-C alleles the fewest. In this cohort, only TCR beta chains were sequenced, and detectable features were limited by the absence of alpha or paired-chain data. The study listed 150 to 200 TCR beta chains as associated with cytomegalovirus. An earlier analysis of approximately 590 of the donors showed that most TCR beta V segments appeared in productive rearrangements either about 87% or about 30% of the time, which broadly matched IMGT annotations. In a later analysis, several top co-occurrence clusters were reported to appear linked to parvovirus B19, influenza, CMV and Epstein-Barr virus. The sequencing pipeline was judged likely to have produced a cluster of highly shared sequence variants as a technical artifact. Strong co-occurrence of HLA alleles, especially DR and DQ, made assigning TCR associations to individual alleles difficult. Some IMGT-functional V segments, including TRBV6-2 and TRBV6-3, could not be told apart with the 87-base-pair reads, so those segments were excluded. Most TCR sequences were seen in very few donors, while some public TCRs were found in many individuals. A later analysis found that most CMV-associated TCR beta chains appeared HLA-restricted, with HLA associations seemingly driven largely by CMV exposure. V-gene and J-gene trimming of TCR beta chains was associated with a missense DCLRE1C variant in a later genetic analysis, and the association was replicated in an independent cohort. The classifier was reported to diagnose cytomegalovirus status with high specificity and sensitivity in both the original and validation cohorts. Presence/absence analyses assumed roughly uniform sequencing depth across donors, an assumption that may not hold. Linkage disequilibrium might explain the correlated functional status among segregating V segments, but an unknown experimental factor could not be ruled out. In a later genetic analysis, fewer N-insertions in productive TCRs were reported among donors in an Asian-associated ancestry cluster than the roughly 700-donor mean. In vitro tests confirmed that a few of the cytomegalovirus-associated TCR beta chains recognize cytomegalovirus antigens. In a later analysis, HLA-associated TCR beta chains were found to be more clonally expanded and to have lower generation probabilities than equally common non-associated chains. A further reported finding was that TCR beta sequences accurately predicted the HLA-A and HLA-B alleles for most subjects in the first cohort. For the cohort, immune exposure information was limited to CMV serostatus.

Details on this clone: No cognate antigen has been identified for it. No base qualities exist here, and no much larger clone lies one base off it.

The library was prepared using the immunoSEQ multiplex PCR assay. The multiplex PCR relied on a mix of 60 forward primers for TCR Vbeta segments and 13 reverse primers for TCR Jbeta segments. A multiplex PCR assay on genomic DNA amplified the CDR3 region of rearranged TCR beta genes. Amplified TCR beta libraries were sequenced as 87-base-pair reads on the Illumina HiSeq System. The original pipeline was this. In a later analysis, tens of millions of unique TCR beta chains were counted across the 666 repertoires, and around 10 million of these chains were shared by at least two donors. A nearest-neighbor algorithm error-corrected the raw reads and collapsed the reads into unique sequences, merging closely related sequences to remove PCR and sequencing errors. Alignment of CDR3 sequences to IMGT reference sequences was used to assign V, D and J gene segments. For a sequence to be retained, a match of at least six nucleotides to both a V gene segment and a J gene segment was required. A rearrangement counted as productive if the CDR3 had no stop codons and remained in frame with V and J, and every other rearrangement counted as non-productive. CDR3 was defined by IMGT convention, running from the second conserved V-encoded cysteine to the conserved J-encoded phenylalanine. Sequences without an unambiguous match to a single V gene segment were excluded from the earlier analysis of about 640 of the donors. In an earlier analysis of around 590 of the donors, a V segment was called functional when productive rearrangements were above 56.7%, and segregating when the standard deviation between donors exceeded 5%. To diagnose cytomegalovirus status from the catalog of TCR beta chain sequences, a statistical classification framework was built. V and J gene assignment, in a later analysis, came from comparing TCR nucleotide sequences with IMGT/GENE-DB human TR gene sequences. The TCRdist pipeline was used in a later analysis to assign CDR3 sequences and most-parsimonious VDJ recombination scenarios. In a later analysis, every TCR beta chain was defined by the combination of its CDR3 amino acid sequence and its V-gene family, and reads without a unique V-gene family were dropped. As a way to deal with suspected cross-contamination and a sequencing artifact, a later analysis dropped approximately 590 nucleotide sequences that were highly shared and had low generation probability. In a later analysis, a clonal expansion index was calculated for each public chain from normalized within-repertoire ranks of inferred template counts. In a later analysis, generation probabilities were computed using a VDJ recombination model fitted to out-of-frame rearrangements, and the results were checked against IGoR. In a later analysis, TCR-TCR, TCR-HLA and TCR-CMV co-occurrence was scored with hypergeometric tests, and a repertoire-size bias correction was applied to TCR pairs. A later analysis estimated false discovery rates by permuting HLA or CMV assignments 20 times. A later analysis grouped co-occurring TCRs with DBSCAN, adding TCRdist sequence similarity when clustering within HLA-allele-positive subsets. Co-occurrence clustering excluded repertoires with fewer than 30,000 or more than 120,000 public chains, plus five with anomalous nucleotide sharing. What TCRdb holds here is the immuneACCESS table cut down to in-frame rearrangements. Part of the clones is not present; checked against another copy, under half of the missing clones reflect an unresolved V gene, and the others are unexplained. Clone size and the V and J calls come from that table; the DNA yielded D and trimming. Recorded for this sample are about 190,000 clones; roughly 70% of them occurred a single time. The leading ten clones occupy around 1.9% of the sample.

The cohort comprised more than 550 healthy bone marrow donors. All cohort members were sampled while nominally healthy, although unrecorded immune exposures were likely present. The donor was CMV seronegative and was included in the group of 352 seronegative cohort members. A peripheral blood sample was collected from each donor, and TCR beta sequencing was performed on peripheral blood mononuclear cells. The Qiagen DNeasy Blood Extraction Kit was used to extract genomic DNA from the blood cell samples. The trim is 0 bases for V and 0 bases for J, with a gap of 7 bases between the germline ends. There are 16 amino acids in the CDR3, from cysteine to phenylalanine inclusive. The kept DNA is CDR3 alone, 48 bases in frame from the first base. The germline V gene yields SGHRS for CDR1 and YFSETQ for CDR2.

The sample comprised PBMCs. The sequence is built from TRBV5-1 and TRBJ1-6; the best D guess is TRBD1, with 5 bases matching. The source of this sequence is a woman in her 30s in good health and CMV-seronegative. The CDR3 protein: CASSLAGVSYNSPLHF. The DNA sequence is given as TGCGCCAGCAGCTTGGCGGGGGTCTCCTATAATTCACCCCTCCACTTT.